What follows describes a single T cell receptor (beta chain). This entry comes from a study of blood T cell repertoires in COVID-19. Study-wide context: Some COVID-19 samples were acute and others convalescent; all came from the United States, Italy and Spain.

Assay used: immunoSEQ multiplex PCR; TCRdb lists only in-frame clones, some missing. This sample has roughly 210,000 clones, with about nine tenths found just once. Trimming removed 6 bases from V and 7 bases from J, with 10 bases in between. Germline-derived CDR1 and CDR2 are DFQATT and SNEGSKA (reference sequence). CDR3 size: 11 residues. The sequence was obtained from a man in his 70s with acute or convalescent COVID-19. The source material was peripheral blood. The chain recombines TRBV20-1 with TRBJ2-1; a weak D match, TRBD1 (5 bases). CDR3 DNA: TGCAGTGCATCCCCAGGGAATGAGCAGTTCTTC. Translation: CSASPGNEQFF.